This T cell receptor (beta chain) was identified in a study of human T cells and chemical hapten exposure (dated by TCRdb to the early 2020s). Context from the whole study: For sensitization, 2% DPC in acetone was applied to a roughly 2 cm by roughly 2 cm area of upper inner arm skin. Patients additionally received weekly therapeutic DPC doses to the scalp throughout the roughly 24-week study period. Patch testing was performed on the upper back with Finn chambers containing 0.01% DPC, and the patch tests were scored after 6 days according to International Contact Dermatitis Research Group standards. The mostly female patient cohort included alopecia areata with under or over 50% scalp involvement, alopecia totalis and alopecia universalis. Libraries were pooled for sequencing, and per-sample TCR yields varied mainly because of small differences in library volumes within the pool. The study tracked peripheral blood TCR repertoire changes in vivo during primary and secondary sensitization to the hapten diphenylcyclopropenone (DPC) in alopecia patients. Blood samples were taken from patients before sensitization (week 0) and then at 2, 6 and about 24 weeks after DPC sensitization. Roughly 30 alopecia patients provided blood for TCR sequencing at one to four time points (pre-sensitization, 2, 6 and 24 weeks). The paper's findings and limits, for the study overall: A positive correlation was found between the number of PT1 expanded TCRs and patch test score, with significance reached at thresholds 8, 16 and 32 but not 4. Because all patients had alopecia, a presumed autoimmune disease, the immune response of the patients might differ from that of healthy individuals. Compared with pre-sensitization or healthy control sets, expanded TCRs formed significantly more large CDR3 similarity clusters, which is consistent with antigen-driven responses. No change with DPC sensitization was found in the number of TCRs above 1 in 1000 frequency, and no evidence of global repertoire structure alterations was found. After repeated subsampling, changes were observed in the strength of the expansion versus patch-test correlation and in the threshold at which the correlation became significant.

In its sample, this clonotype was seen a few times. Its antigen is still unknown. Base qualities are not provided; no much larger clone lies one nucleotide away. V is cut by 6 bases and J by 8 bases, and the space between the germline ends is 16 bases. CDR1 and CDR2 are drawn from the germline V gene (reference sequence): DFQATT, SNEGSKA. From its cysteine to its phenylalanine, the CDR3 spans 13 amino acids. The kept DNA is CDR3 alone, 39 bases in frame from the first base. The time point label for this specimen denotes: patch test 3, about 24 weeks after DPC sensitization. The sample's treatment or condition label, in plain terms: therapeutic diphenylcyclopropenone sensitization with weekly scalp DPC. Blood at each patch-test visit was drawn before the patch test was applied. To be eligible, patients had to be aged 18 to 70, diagnosed with alopecia and judged suitable for DPC therapy, while pregnant patients were excluded. Unfractionated whole blood was collected in Tempus Blood RNA tubes, and total RNA was extracted from that blood.

The library was built by means of RACE. The data were produced on a NextSeq 500. During library preparation, unique molecular identifiers were attached to individual cDNA molecules so that TCRs could be counted in a quantitative, reproducible way. Each blood RNA sample was used to sequence both TCR alpha and TCR beta chains. Per the original workflow: The median number of TCRs per sample was over 85,000, ranging from about 20,000 to 690,600. V, J and CDR3 annotation of the TCR reads was carried out using the Decombinator software suite. To make PS versus PT1 abundance plots, every sample was subsampled to the same number of TCRs (28,000). TCRs were defined as expanded if absent before sensitization and observed at least eight times at the 2-week time point. The public reads were quality trimmed at Q25 with fastp and then assembled into clones with MiXCR by TCRdb, keeping productive beta chains. Rows with one shared CDR3 protein collapse into an entry with the most common genes and DNA. The V and J calls and clone size are TCRdb's, not the authors'. This sample has 150,000 to 200,000 distinct CDR3 sequences in its table, and 28% of those were observed once. 2.1% of the sample is in the top ten clones.

The source of this sequence is a woman between 18 and 30 years old with alopecia areata. Some clones in this sample may be carry-over from other donors' samples. This material consisted of whole blood, taken in connection with sensitization to the hapten diphenylcyclopropenone (DPC). The V gene is TRBV20-1 and the J gene is TRBJ1-4, with TRBD1 perhaps the D gene, on 5 matching bases. Read as DNA, the sequence is TGCAGTGCACAGAGGGGTGCCGAGGAAAAACTGTTTTTT. This is translated as CSAQRGAEEKLFF.